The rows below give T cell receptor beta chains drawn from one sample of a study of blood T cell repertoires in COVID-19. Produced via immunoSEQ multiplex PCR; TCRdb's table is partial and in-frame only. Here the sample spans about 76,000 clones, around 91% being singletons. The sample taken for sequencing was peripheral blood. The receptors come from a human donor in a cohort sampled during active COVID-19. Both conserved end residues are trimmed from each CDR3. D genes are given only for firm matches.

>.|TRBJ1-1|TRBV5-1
ASRDSNTEAF
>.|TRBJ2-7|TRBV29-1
SVETRAYEQY
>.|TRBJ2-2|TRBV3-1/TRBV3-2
ASSQGSGYGELF
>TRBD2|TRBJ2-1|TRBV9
ASSPREGLVYEQF
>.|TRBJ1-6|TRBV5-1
ASSERGQDSPLH
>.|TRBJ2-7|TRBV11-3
ASSHDISYEQY
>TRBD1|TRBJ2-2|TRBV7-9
ASSLARTGYTGELF
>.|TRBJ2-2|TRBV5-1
ASSLGSGFDTGELF
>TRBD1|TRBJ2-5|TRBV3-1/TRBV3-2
ASSLGQGASETQY
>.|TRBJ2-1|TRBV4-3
ASSQTRSSYNEQF
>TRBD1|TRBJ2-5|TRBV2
ASSATGGRETQY
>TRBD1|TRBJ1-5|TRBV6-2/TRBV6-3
ASSRQGEGSNQPQH
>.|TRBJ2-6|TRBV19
ASLTRAGANVLT
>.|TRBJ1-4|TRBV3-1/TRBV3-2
ASSQGMREKLF
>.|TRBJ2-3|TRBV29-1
SVDGRDSDTQY
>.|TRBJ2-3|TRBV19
ASTSLLETDTQY
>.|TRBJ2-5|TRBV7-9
ASSPEGLSAGTQY
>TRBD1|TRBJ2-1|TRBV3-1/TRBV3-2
ASSQEWGTGVYNEQF
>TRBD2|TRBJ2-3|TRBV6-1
ASSDIAGGADTQY
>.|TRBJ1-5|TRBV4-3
ASSQDQGMRQPQH
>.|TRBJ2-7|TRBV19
ASTLGREPY
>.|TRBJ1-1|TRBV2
ASSVAGAVNTEAF
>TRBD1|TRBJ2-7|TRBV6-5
ASSSWDRGKYEQY
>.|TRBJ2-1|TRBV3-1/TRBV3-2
ASSPGQHVCNEQF
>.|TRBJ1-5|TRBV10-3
AISDLQGNQPQH
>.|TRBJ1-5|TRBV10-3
AISEFLSGQPQH
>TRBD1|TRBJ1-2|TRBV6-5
ASRGQGAHGYT
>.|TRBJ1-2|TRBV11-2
ASSLLLGGSYGYT
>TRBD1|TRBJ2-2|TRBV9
ASSGLRGGMPGELF
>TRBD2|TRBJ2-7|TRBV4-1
ASSPSQGLAYLSYEQY
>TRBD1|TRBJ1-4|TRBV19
ASKRTGVNEKLF
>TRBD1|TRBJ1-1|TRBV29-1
SVEGAGGTEAF
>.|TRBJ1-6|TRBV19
ASSLSGGRGDSPLH
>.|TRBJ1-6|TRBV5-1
ASSLEAGSNSPLH
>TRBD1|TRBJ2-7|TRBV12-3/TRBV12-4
ASSFDRGHEQY
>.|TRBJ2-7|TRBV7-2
ASATGSLSSYEQY
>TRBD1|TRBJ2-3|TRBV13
ASSLGGQGNTDTQY
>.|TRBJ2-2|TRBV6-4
ASSGRGTGELF
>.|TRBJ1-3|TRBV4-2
ASSQTVVEAGNTIY
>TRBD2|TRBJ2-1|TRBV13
ASSLLAGDPDNEQF
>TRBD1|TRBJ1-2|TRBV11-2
ASSRDRDGYT
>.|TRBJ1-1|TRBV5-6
ASSLGSLLAF
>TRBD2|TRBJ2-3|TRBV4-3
ASSQRGVGTDTQY
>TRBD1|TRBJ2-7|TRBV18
ASSTGTGSQYEQY
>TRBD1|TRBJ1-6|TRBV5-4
ASSLGGPGGRLNSPLH
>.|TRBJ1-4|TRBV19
ASSAQGRSNEKLF
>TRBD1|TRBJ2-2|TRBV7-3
ASSLTRTGSTGELF
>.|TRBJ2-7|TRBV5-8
ASSLDLTGSYEQY
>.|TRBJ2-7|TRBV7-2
ASGKTGGVYEQY
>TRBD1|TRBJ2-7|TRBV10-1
ASSGTGGYEQY
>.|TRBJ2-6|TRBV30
AWRKQGPSFFGANVLT
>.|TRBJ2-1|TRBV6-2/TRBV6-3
ASSGSSSYNEQF
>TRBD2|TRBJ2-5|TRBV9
ASSGSSGGQETQY